A selection of T cell receptor beta chains follows, all from one sample in a study of T cell repertoires in ileal Crohn's disease. The data were produced by immunoSEQ multiplex PCR, yet TCRdb's version contains in-frame clones alone and is incomplete. Here the sample spans 11,000 or so clones, more than 80% being singletons. Sequenced material: ileal tissue. These receptor sequences come from an adult with Crohn's disease. The CDR3 runs from the conserved cysteine through the conserved F or W. Fields, in order: V gene, CDR3 length, clone size, J gene, D gene, CDR3 protein, CDR3 DNA. D genes are given only for firm matches. Size is omitted from some rows. Given values are once, few, many or a class for expanded clones.

TRBV29-1	12	NA	TRBJ1-2	NA	CSVVNRISGYTF	TGCAGCGTTGTAAACAGAATCTCTGGCTACACCTTC
TRBV19	14	NA	TRBJ2-2	NA	CASSRQENTGELFF	TGTGCCAGTAGTAGACAAGAAAACACCGGGGAGCTGTTTTTT
TRBV27	15	NA	TRBJ2-3	NA	CASSLIGGYTDTQYF	TGTGCCAGCAGTTTAATTGGGGGGTACACAGATACGCAGTATTTT
TRBV7-8	16	NA	TRBJ1-5	TRBD1	CASSLVLQGDHQPQHF	TGTGCCAGCAGCTTAGTTCTACAGGGGGACCATCAGCCCCAGCATTTT
TRBV28	15	NA	TRBJ2-3	TRBD2	CASTSGRAGTDTQYF	TGTGCCAGCACTAGCGGGAGGGCCGGCACAGATACGCAGTATTTT
TRBV11-2	14	NA	TRBJ2-1	NA	CASTLGGPNNEQFF	TGTGCCAGCACCCTAGGGGGACCGAACAATGAGCAGTTCTTC
TRBV11-3	17	NA	TRBJ2-7	TRBD2	CASSLESSGTWSYEQYF	TGTGCCAGCAGCTTAGAGTCTAGCGGGACTTGGTCATACGAGCAGTACTTC
TRBV9	13	NA	TRBJ2-3	TRBD2	CASSTPSGRALYF	TGTGCCAGCAGCACCCCTAGCGGGAGGGCCTTGTATTTT
TRBV7-9	14	NA	TRBJ1-1	TRBD1	CASSGQGALTEAFF	TGTGCCAGCAGCGGACAGGGGGCTTTGACTGAAGCTTTCTTT
TRBV5-1	14	NA	TRBJ1-2	TRBD1	CASSSSDRAYGYTF	TGCGCCAGCAGTTCATCGGACAGGGCCTATGGCTACACCTTC
TRBV27	14	NA	TRBJ2-7	TRBD1	CASSAGTGYYEQYF	TGTGCCAGCAGTGCGGGGACAGGGTACTACGAGCAGTACTTC
TRBV19	14	few	TRBJ1-1	NA	CASSIVGSRTEAFF	TGTGCCAGTAGTATAGTTGGGTCGAGGACTGAAGCTTTCTTT
TRBV10-2	13	once	TRBJ1-2	NA	CASSPTPNYGYTF	TGCGCCAGCAGTCCCACACCGAACTATGGCTACACCTTC